The sequence of this T cell receptor (beta chain) was determined in a study of blood T cell repertoires in COVID-19. Study-wide background: The origin of the acute and convalescent COVID-19 samples was the United States, Italy and Spain.

This CDR3 has 15 residues. V lost 0 bases to trimming and J lost 8 bases; unmatched junction nucleotides: 6. Germline CDR1 reads MNHNY; CDR2 reads SVGAGI (reference sequence). The repertoire was sequenced with immunoSEQ multiplex PCR; TCRdb's copy has only in-frame clones and lacks some. This table has more than 95,000 clones, roughly 87% appearing once. The receptor's source is a man older than 75 with active or convalescent COVID-19. Source material: peripheral blood. The chain is built from TRBV6-6 and TRBJ2-1, with TRBD1 identical over 8 bases. CDR3 DNA: TGTGCCAGCAGTTACTCGAGCGGACAGGGCTATGAGCAGTTCTTC. This encodes CASSYSSGQGYEQFF.